Each of the 32 T cell receptor beta chains below was sequenced from the same sample in a study of T cells after yellow fever vaccination. Each CDR3 protein gets one entry after TCRdb re-called the 5' RACE reads with MiXCR. The profile shows about 400,000 distinct CDR3 sequences, under 14% of them singletons. This specimen was PBMCs, taken on the day of the first yellow fever vaccination. These receptors originate from a man aged 18 to 30 who received the YFV17D yellow fever vaccine.

A few counts support this clonotype. The chain recombines TRBV4-2 with TRBJ2-1; 9 bases fit TRBD1. The V gene end was trimmed by 6 bases and the J gene end by 2 bases; junction bases not matched to a gene: 17. The V gene's germline CDR1 is LGHNA and CDR2 YNFKEQ. This CDR3 is 19 amino acids long. As DNA, the CDR3 is TGTGCCAGCAGTAAACCGGGGACAGGGAAATCGACGGCCTACAATGAGCAGTTCTTC. It encodes CASSKPGTGKSTAYNEQFF.

This clonotype was counted a few times. The chain carries TRBV27 and TRBJ1-4; TRBD1 is a possible D gene (6 bases). Germline values: CDR1 MNHEY, CDR2 SMNVEV (reference sequence). The CDR3 extends over 16 amino acids. Trimming took off 5 bases at V and 4 bases at J, with 17 bases between the two ends. The CDR3 DNA sequence: TGTGCCAGCAGTCCCCACCCGACAGGACTTAATGAAAAACTGTTTTTT. Translation gives CASSPHPTGLNEKLFF.

Only a few counts were recorded for this clonotype. The rearrangement joins TRBV4-3 to TRBJ2-7; the D call may be TRBD1 or TRBD2 (5 bases each). CDR3 length: 14 residues. The V end was cut by 4 bases, the J end by 4 bases, with 14 bases between. Germline loops: CDR1 LGHNA, CDR2 YSLEER. This CDR3 is CASSLGTDIYEQYF. The CDR3 DNA reads as TGCGCCAGCAGCCTCGGGACGGATATTTACGAGCAGTACTTC.

The genes are TRBV6-5 and TRBJ2-2, with D maybe TRBD1 (5 bases). Per the germline V gene, CDR1 is MNHEY and CDR2 is SVGAGI. The germline V and J ends were trimmed by 2 bases and 5 bases, with 12 bases remaining between them. This CDR3 has 15 amino acids. CDR3 protein: CASSYVIPGTGELFF. CDR3 DNA: TGTGCCAGCAGTTACGTGATACCAGGGACCGGGGAGCTGTTTTTT.

This clonotype was detected only a few times. V usage is TRBV2 and J usage is TRBJ2-3; a possible D gene is TRBD2 (6 bases). The CDR3 extends over 14 amino acids. Per germline, CDR1 SNHLY and CDR2 FYNNEI. Trimming took off 10 bases at V and 2 bases at J, with 16 bases between the two ends. Here the CDR3 DNA reads TGTGCCACCTCGGAGGGGTTGCTCACAGATACGCAGTATTTT. This sequence encodes CATSEGLLTDTQYF.

This clonotype has more than one count but fewer than ten. The chain combines TRBV7-8 with TRBJ1-3; a possible D gene is TRBD1 (6 bases). V shed 3 bases and J shed 8 bases, with 11 bases lying between them. This CDR3 spans 13 amino acids. Germline lookup yields CDR1 SGHVS and CDR2 FQNEAQ. The CDR3 loop reads CASSFGSGDTIYF. Written as DNA, the CDR3 is TGTGCCAGCAGCTTCGGGTCAGGGGACACCATATATTTT.

This clonotype was picked up a small number of times. The J gene is TRBJ2-7, the V gene TRBV18, with 8 bases that match TRBD1. The CDR3 is 15 amino acids. From germline, CDR1 is KGHSH and CDR2 LQKENI. The J segment lost 6 bases and the V segment lost 3 bases, leaving 10 bases of the junction unmatched. The CDR3 DNA reads as TGTGCCAGCTCACCTCCGGGGACAGGAGGACGCGAGCAGTACTTC. This encodes CASSPPGTGGREQYF. Full variable domain (remainder filled in from reference TRBV18 and TRBJ2-7): NAGVMQNPRHLVRRRGQEARLRCSPMKGHSHVYWYRQLPEEGLKFMVYLQKENIIDESGMPKERFSAEFPKEGPSILRIQQVVRGDSAAYFCASSPPGTGGREQYFGPGTRLTVT.

This clonotype turned up a few times. V usage is TRBV6-2 or TRBV6-3 and J usage is TRBJ1-1, with a weak D call TRBD1 (6 bases). CDR3 length equals 13 residues. Trimming took off 7 bases at V and 4 bases at J, with 13 bases between the two ends. From germline, CDR1 is MNHEY and CDR2 SVGEGT. The CDR3 DNA is TGTGCCAGCAAGGACAGCCCTGCCACTGAAGCTTTCTTT. This gives the protein CASKDSPATEAFF.

The chain links TRBV3-1 to TRBJ1-5; D may be TRBD1 (5 bases). The germline gives CDR1 LGHDT, CDR2 YNNKEL (reference sequence). V was shortened by 1 base and J by 1 base, with 5 bases between the two germline ends. This CDR3 is built from 14 residues. CDR3 sequence: CASSQGTSNQPQHF. In DNA form, the CDR3 reads TGTGCCAGCAGCCAAGGGACAAGCAATCAGCCCCAGCATTTT.

This chain links TRBV7-6 with TRBJ2-5; D ambiguous. CDR1 and CDR2 (germline): SGHVS, FNYEAQ. CDR3 length: 13 residues. Trimming removed 5 bases from V and 3 bases from J, with 10 bases in between. As DNA, the CDR3 is TGTGCCAGCAGCCCTTACTCCAAAGAGACCCAGTACTTC. The encoded protein is CASSPYSKETQYF.

The chain recombines TRBV4-3 with TRBJ2-3, with D maybe TRBD1 (5 bases). V was pared by 0 bases and J by 0 bases, with 16 bases between. CDR1 is LGHNA and CDR2 is YSLEER in the germline V gene. The CDR3 covers 18 residues. The CDR3 DNA reads TGCGCCAGCAGCCAAGATTCGAGTGGGGCGGATAGCACAGATACGCAGTATTTT. This translates into CASSQDSSGADSTDTQYF.

This clonotype has a handful of counts. The V and J genes are TRBV7-9 and TRBJ1-1, with a possible D match to TRBD1 (6 bases). The germline CDR1 and CDR2 sequences are SEHNR and FQNEAQ (reference sequence). V gave up 3 bases and J gave up 0 bases, with 14 bases separating them. This CDR3 has 16 amino acids. CDR3 sequence reads: CASSLSGGVLNTEAFF. The CDR3 DNA sequence: TGTGCCAGCAGCTTGTCCGGGGGCGTTTTGAACACTGAAGCTTTCTTT.

The rearrangement joins TRBV5-1 to TRBJ2-1; TRBD2 matches at 10 bases. CDR1 and CDR2 (germline): SGHRS, YFSETQ. The ends lost 6 bases at V and 12 bases at J; junction bases unmatched: 21. This CDR3 region has 17 residues. In DNA, the CDR3 is TGCGCCAGCACCCTTGGACGTACCAGCGGGGGGGCCTACGGGCAGTTCTTC. It is translated as CASTLGRTSGGAYGQFF.

With regard to this clonotype: Relative to the germline gene, one junction end is altered; a read error may explain this. This sequence joins TRBV20-1 and TRBJ1-1; tentative D call: TRBD1 (5 bases). From germline, CDR1 is DFQATT and CDR2 SNEGSKA (reference sequence). The CDR3 has 16 residues. The CDR3 bases are TGCTGTGCCCCCGCACTAAAGGGGACGGTGAACACTGAAGCTTTCTTT. It codes for CCAPALKGTVNTEAFF.

This clonotype has more than one count but fewer than ten. CDR3 coding DNA: TGTGCCAGCAGTTTTGGTGCGGGGGGACCTCAAGAGACCCAGTACTTC. Translated, it gives CASSFGAGGPQETQYF. The chain combines TRBV28 with TRBJ2-5; TRBD2 matches 8 bases. The CDR3 spans 16 residues. The V segment lost 3 bases and the J segment 2 bases; nucleotides outside the gene matches: 8. Germline-derived CDR1 and CDR2 are MDHEN and SYDVKM.

This clonotype was observed a handful of times. This rearrangement joins TRBV7-2 to TRBJ2-5; 10 bases align to TRBD2. Germline lookup yields CDR1 SGHTA and CDR2 FQGNSA. The CDR3 has 17 residues. Trimming removed 4 bases from V and 4 bases from J; junction bases left unmatched: 12. CDR3 loop: CASSSPGLSGGAETQYF. The CDR3 DNA follows: TGTGCCAGCAGCTCCCCGGGGTTAAGCGGGGGGGCAGAGACCCAGTACTTC.

V gene TRBV24-1 combines with J gene TRBJ2-1; D is possibly TRBD1 (6 bases). Per germline, CDR1 KGHDR and CDR2 SFDVKD. This CDR3 comprises 17 residues. Trimming took 4 bases from V and 5 from J, leaving 20 bases between them. CDR3 DNA: TGTGCCACCAGTGACAACCGGGGACACCAGGATAACAATGAGCAGTTCTTC. This gives the protein CATSDNRGHQDNNEQFF.

This clonotype was detected ten times or more. J is TRBJ1-1 and V is TRBV3-1; D is possibly TRBD1 (5 bases). Germline V gene data show CDR1 as LGHDT and CDR2 as YNNKEL (reference sequence). The V gene lost 3 bases and the J gene lost 1 base, with 6 bases spanning the gap. This CDR3 is built from 13 residues. CDR3 amino acids: CASSQQGNTEAFF. For the CDR3, the DNA is TGTGCCAGCAGCCAGCAGGGGAACACTGAAGCTTTCTTT.

This CDR3 is CASSLAVSGGNYNEQFF. The CDR3 nucleotides read TGTGCCAGCAGTTTAGCAGTTAGCGGGGGCAACTACAATGAGCAGTTCTTC. The rearrangement uses TRBV27 and TRBJ2-1, with 9 positions matching TRBD2. Looked up from germline, CDR1 is MNHEY and CDR2 is SMNVEV (reference sequence). The CDR3 is 17 residues long. The junction had 8 bases not matched to a gene; V was cut back by 2 bases and J by 3 bases.

This clonotype was observed a handful of times. This chain uses TRBV27 with TRBJ1-6; maybe TRBD1 (5 bases). This CDR3 has 16 amino acids. V lost 6 bases to trimming and J lost 5 bases, with 17 bases between them. The germline V gene encodes CDR1 MNHEY and CDR2 SMNVEV (reference sequence). In DNA form, the CDR3 reads TGTGCCAGCAGCTCTCCGCCGGGACGGGATAATTCACCCCTCCACTTT. Translated: CASSSPPGRDNSPLHF.

This clonotype has a handful of counts. The chain links TRBV6-6 to TRBJ2-7; no definite D call. The CDR3 runs to 11 residues. V lost 5 bases and J 3 bases, leaving 5 bases between the germline ends. Germline CDR1 is MNHNY and CDR2 is SVGAGI (reference sequence). The CDR3 here is CASSAHYEQYF. The CDR3 nucleotides read TGTGCCAGCAGTGCTCACTACGAGCAGTACTTC.

This clonotype was seen a few times. V is TRBV5-1 and J is TRBJ1-2; a possible D gene is TRBD1 (5 bases). CDR1 and CDR2 (germline): SGHRS, YFSETQ. With 3 bases removed from V and 8 bases from J, the gap between germline ends came to 17 bases. CDR3 length: 14 amino acids. The CDR3 loop is CASSSPGRDWGYTF. In DNA form, the CDR3 reads TGCGCCAGCAGCTCTCCGGGCAGGGACTGGGGCTACACCTTC.

In its sample, this clonotype was seen many times. DNA of the CDR3: TGTGCCAGCAGTCGCGAGACCTCCGGCTATGAGCAGTTCTTC. It translates to CASSRETSGYEQFF. The chain couples TRBV6-2 or TRBV6-3 to TRBJ2-1; D is undetermined. This CDR3 has 14 residues. Trimming removed 5 bases at V and 8 bases at J, with 16 bases between. Germline assignment: CDR1 MNHEY and CDR2 SVGEGT.

The chain uses TRBV19 and TRBJ2-3, with a possible D match to TRBD1 (5 bases). The CDR3 has 15 amino acids. From germline, CDR1 is LNHDA and CDR2 SQIVND (reference sequence). V was shortened by 3 bases and J by 3 bases, with 13 bases between the two germline ends. The CDR3 nucleotides read TGTGCCAGTAGTATTCAGGGATTGGCGACAGATACGCAGTATTTT. Residues: CASSIQGLATDTQYF.

The chain recombines TRBV5-1 with TRBJ1-5, with unresolved D. The germline V gene encodes CDR1 SGHRS and CDR2 YFSETQ. The length of the CDR3 is 15 residues. Trimming left V 4 bases short and J 9 bases short, with 20 bases between. The CDR3 spells CASSPAGMPNWPQHF. In DNA form, the CDR3 reads TGCGCCAGCAGCCCGGCCGGGATGCCAAATTGGCCCCAGCATTTT. The complete variable domain, with remaining parts taken from reference TRBV5-1 and TRBJ1-5, reads KAGVTQTPRYLIKTRGQQVTLSCSPISGHRSVSWYQQTPGQGLQFLFEYFSETQRNKGNFPGRFSGRQFSNSRSEMNVSTLELGDSALYLCASSPAGMPNWPQHFGDGTRLSIL.

This clonotype occurred a few times. The chain joins TRBV27 to TRBJ1-1; D gene unclear. From germline, CDR1 is MNHEY and CDR2 SMNVEV (reference sequence). This CDR3 is built from 13 residues. V was pared by 2 bases and J by 2 bases, with 6 bases between. The CDR3 is CASSLTSNTEAFF. The CDR3 DNA sequence: TGTGCCAGCAGTTTAACCTCAAACACTGAAGCTTTCTTT.

This chain joins TRBV4-1 and TRBJ1-1; D call uncertain. Germline CDR1 MGHRA, CDR2 YSYEKL. Trimming took off 0 bases at V and 5 bases at J, with 7 bases between the two ends. The CDR3 totals 13 residues. The CDR3 DNA sequence: TGCGCCAGCAGCCAAGATTCTCCGACTGAAGCTTTCTTT. This codes for CASSQDSPTEAFF.

The rearrangement uses TRBV5-1 and TRBJ2-2; perhaps D is TRBD1 or TRBD2 (5 bases each). V gave up 0 bases and J gave up 6 bases, with 15 bases separating them. The CDR3 spans 16 residues. The germline CDR1 and CDR2 sequences are SGHRS and YFSETQ. For the CDR3, the DNA is TGCGCCAGCAGCTTGGCTCCGGGGCTGGAAGCCGGGGAGCTGTTTTTT. It is translated as CASSLAPGLEAGELFF.

V and J are TRBV7-8 and TRBJ2-7, with TRBD2 identical over 8 bases. The CDR3 runs to 14 residues. V lost 0 bases, J lost 4 bases, and 2 bases stayed unmatched. Germline V gives CDR1 SGHVS, CDR2 FQNEAQ. The CDR3 sequence: CASSLAGGAYEQYV. Written as DNA, the CDR3 is TGTGCCAGCAGCTTAGCCGGGGGGGCGTACGAGCAGTACGTC.

This clonotype was counted at least ten times. The chain carries TRBV20-1 and TRBJ2-1, with 11 nucleotides matching TRBD1. This CDR3 spans 13 amino acids. CDR1 and CDR2 from the germline V gene are DFQATT and SNEGSKA (reference sequence). CDR3 amino acids: CRVRDRGYNEQFF. CDR3 nucleotides: TGCAGAGTCCGGGACAGGGGGTATAATGAGCAGTTCTTC.

The sample holds a few counts of this clonotype. The chain has TRBV4-1 and TRBJ2-5; D perhaps matches TRBD2 (5 bases). Trimming shortened V by 0 bases and J by 5 bases, and 19 bases separated the two germline ends. The CDR3 loop spans 17 amino acids. Per the germline V gene, CDR1 is MGHRA and CDR2 is YSYEKL. As DNA, the CDR3 is TGCGCCAGCAGCCAAGACCCCAGCGGCTACGATTGGGAGACCCAGTACTTC. It specifies CASSQDPSGYDWETQYF.

This clonotype appeared a few times. This chain links TRBV24-1 with TRBJ2-3; 11 positions match TRBD1. The V segment lost 3 bases and the J segment 7 bases; nucleotides outside the gene matches: 5. Germline CDR1 reads KGHDR; CDR2 reads SFDVKD. The CDR3 has 15 amino acids. CDR3 protein: CATSDPGQGEHTQYF. The CDR3, as DNA: TGTGCCACCAGTGATCCGGGACAGGGGGAGCATACGCAGTATTTT.